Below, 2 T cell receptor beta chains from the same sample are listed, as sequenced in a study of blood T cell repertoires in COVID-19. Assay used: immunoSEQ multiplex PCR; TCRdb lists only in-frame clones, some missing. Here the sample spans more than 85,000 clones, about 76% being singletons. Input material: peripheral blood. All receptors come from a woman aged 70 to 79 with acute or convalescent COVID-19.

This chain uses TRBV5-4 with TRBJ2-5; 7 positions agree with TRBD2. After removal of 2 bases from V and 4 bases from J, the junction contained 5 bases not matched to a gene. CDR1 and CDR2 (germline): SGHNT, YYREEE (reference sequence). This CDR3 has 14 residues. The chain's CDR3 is CASSFDGGRETQYF. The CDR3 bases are TGTGCCAGCAGCTTTGACGGGGGGAGAGAGACCCAGTACTTC.

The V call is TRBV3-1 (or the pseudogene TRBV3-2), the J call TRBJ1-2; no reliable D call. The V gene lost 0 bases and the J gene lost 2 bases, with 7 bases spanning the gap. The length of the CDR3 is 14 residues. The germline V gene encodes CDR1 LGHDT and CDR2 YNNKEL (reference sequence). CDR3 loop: CASSQEGTNYGYTF. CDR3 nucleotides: TGTGCCAGCAGCCAAGAGGGCACCAACTATGGCTACACCTTC.